The 22 T cell receptor beta chains reported below all come from one sample, sequenced in a study of Ad26.COV2.S vaccination and SARS-CoV-2 variants. Treatment of the sample: some 20 received Ad26.COV2.S at low or high dose, single or two shots; a few received placebo; per-sample allocation not given. The study sampled participants on day 63 after the first vaccine or placebo injection. Measured with immunoSEQ multiplex PCR; TCRdb has only the in-frame clones, and not every one. In the table there are approximately 360,000 clones, under 90% of which are singletons. Sample: peripheral blood, taken in a trial of Ad26.COV2.S vaccine versus placebo. These receptors originate from a person aged 18-65 years who received the Ad26.COV2.S COVID-19 vaccine or a placebo.

CDR3: CASSLGAGNTEAFF. In DNA form, the CDR3 reads TGTGCCAGCAGCTTAGGCGCCGGGAACACTGAAGCTTTCTTT. The rearrangement links TRBV7-6 to TRBJ1-1, with unresolved D. This CDR3 has 14 residues. V was trimmed by 1 base and J by 1 base, leaving 7 bases between them. Germline V CDR1 and CDR2: SGHVS, FNYEAQ.

The V gene is TRBV3-1 (or the pseudogene TRBV3-2), the J gene TRBJ2-2; 9 bases are shared with TRBD1. The CDR3 sequence is 13 residues long. The J segment lost 3 bases and the V segment lost 8 bases, leaving 1 base of the junction unmatched. Germline V gives CDR1 LGHDT, CDR2 YNNKEL (reference sequence). The CDR3 loop reads CASRTGDTGELFF. The CDR3 DNA is TGTGCCAGCCGGACAGGGGACACCGGGGAGCTGTTTTTT.

The CDR3, as DNA: TGCGCCAGCAGCCAAGGTGGAGGGCGAGTTACCTACGAGCAGTACTTC. Protein: CASSQGGGRVTYEQYF. The chain has TRBV4-1 and TRBJ2-7; weak D call: TRBD2 (6 bases). Trimming stripped 1 base from V and 2 bases from J, with 15 bases between. The CDR3 extends over 16 amino acids. CDR1 is MGHRA and CDR2 is YSYEKL in the germline V gene.

The V gene is TRBV15, the J gene TRBJ2-1; a weak D match, TRBD1 (5 bases). CDR3 size: 16 residues. From germline, CDR1 is LNHNV and CDR2 YYDKDF (reference sequence). The V end was cut by 5 bases, the J end by 0 bases, with 14 bases between. CDR3: CATSQVRVSSYNEQFF. The DNA for the CDR3 is TGTGCCACCAGCCAAGTCAGGGTTAGCTCCTACAATGAGCAGTTCTTC. Based on the CDR3 plus reference TRBV15 and TRBJ2-1, the full variable domain is DAMVIQNPRYQVTQFGKPVTLSCSQTLNHNVMYWYQQKSSQAPKLLFHYYDKDFNNEADTPDNFQSRRPNTSFCFLDIRSPGLGDTAMYLCATSQVRVSSYNEQFFGPGTRLTVL.

This clone was seen repeatedly, ten times or more. The chain carries TRBV30 and TRBJ2-1; 7 bases match TRBD1. CDR1 and CDR2 (germline): GTSNPN, SVGIG (reference sequence). The CDR3 consists of 19 residues. V shed 1 base and J 4 bases; nucleotides not matched to a gene: 19. CDR3 nucleotide sequence: TGTGCCTGGAGTGGTAGGGGGCCCCCGGAGGACCTGGCTTACAATGAGCAGTTCTTC. Encoded protein: CAWSGRGPPEDLAYNEQFF. Looking up the rest from reference TRBV30 and TRBJ2-1 gives the full variable domain: SQTIHQWPATLVQPVGSPLSLECTVEGTSNPNLYWYRQAAGRGLQLLFYSVGIGQISSEVPQNLSASRPQDRQFILSSKKLLLSDSGFYLCAWSGRGPPEDLAYNEQFFGPGTRLTVL.

The chain carries TRBV24-1 and TRBJ2-3; D might be TRBD1 or TRBD2, each matching 7 bases. V was shortened by 4 bases and J by 6 bases, with 16 bases between the two germline ends. CDR3 length: 15 residues. The germline gives CDR1 KGHDR, CDR2 SFDVKD. The CDR3 nucleotides are TGTGCCACCAGTGACCCGGGGAGGGGGCTTGATACGCAGTATTTT. This gives the protein CATSDPGRGLDTQYF.

V and J are TRBV7-3 and TRBJ1-1; D is perhaps TRBD1 (6 bases). The germline V gene has CDR1 SGHTA and CDR2 FQGTGA. This CDR3 is built from 11 residues. Trimming left V 4 bases short and J 11 bases short, with 11 bases between. CDR3 sequence reads: CASSSDRVAFF. CDR3 DNA sequence: TGTGCCAGCAGCTCGGACAGAGTCGCTTTCTTT.

This clone was counted between two and nine times. V and J are TRBV2 and TRBJ1-1, with 8 bases identical to TRBD1. This CDR3 spans 15 amino acids. Germline assignment: CDR1 SNHLY and CDR2 FYNNEI. Trimming took 4 bases from V and 1 from J; bases not matched to a gene: 5. The CDR3 reads CASSGQGIRNTEAFF. DNA for the CDR3: TGTGCCAGCAGTGGACAGGGGATAAGGAACACTGAAGCTTTCTTT.

This rearrangement joins TRBV6-6 to TRBJ2-1; no reliable D call. This CDR3 has 12 amino acids. Germline V gene sequence: CDR1 MNHNY, CDR2 SVGAGI (reference sequence). Between the trimmed V and J ends, which lost 3 bases and 8 bases, there was a span of 8 bases. The CDR3 DNA follows: TGTGCCAGCAGTTATACGGGTGATGAGCAGTTCTTC. This codes for CASSYTGDEQFF.

This chain links TRBV4-1 with TRBJ2-2; 9 bases agree with TRBD2. The trim removed 0 bases at V and 7 bases at J, leaving 6 bases unmatched. Germline V gene lookup returns CDR1 MGHRA and CDR2 YSYEKL. The length of the CDR3 is 16 residues. CDR3 in DNA: TGCGCCAGCAGCCAAGAATGGGGACTAGCTGGCGGGGAGCTGTTTTTT. It specifies CASSQEWGLAGGELFF.

J is TRBJ2-1 and V is TRBV16; tentatively, D is TRBD2 (5 bases). This CDR3 contains 15 residues. The germline gives CDR1 KGHSY, CDR2 FQNENV. V was clipped by 0 bases and J by 7 bases, with 13 bases between them. The DNA for the CDR3 is TGTGCCAGCAGCCAATCGTACACTAGTGGTAATGAGCAGTTCTTC. It encodes CASSQSYTSGNEQFF. Complete variable domain (other parts from reference TRBV16 and TRBJ2-1): GEEVAQTPKHLVRGEGQKAKLYCAPIKGHSYVFWYQQVLKNEFKFLISFQNENVFDETGMPKERFSAKCLPNSPCSLEIQATKLEDSAVYFCASSQSYTSGNEQFFGPGTRLTVL.

This clone has only a few counts. The chain has TRBV24-1 and TRBJ2-5; D is ambiguous. Germline V gene lookup returns CDR1 KGHDR and CDR2 SFDVKD. This CDR3 has 13 residues. Trimming pared 9 bases from V and 4 bases from J, leaving 14 bases between. The CDR3 sequence: CATSISAGETQYF. The CDR3 DNA reads as TGTGCCACCTCAATATCAGCAGGAGAGACCCAGTACTTC.

This chain uses TRBV7-6 with TRBJ2-3; maybe TRBD1 (6 bases). Germline V lookup: CDR1 SGHVS, CDR2 FNYEAQ. CDR3 length: 18 residues. The V gene lost 5 bases and the J gene lost 0 bases, with 21 bases spanning the gap. The CDR3 sequence is CASSGPFLGQTSTDTQYF. CDR3 sequence (DNA): TGTGCCAGCAGCGGGCCTTTTTTGGGACAAACTAGCACAGATACGCAGTATTTT.

The chain is built from TRBV30 and TRBJ1-1; D gene uncertain. The germline V gene has CDR1 GTSNPN and CDR2 SVGIG (reference sequence). V lost 1 base and J 11 bases, leaving 17 bases between the germline ends. The CDR3 sequence is 13 residues long. The CDR3 protein is CAWSADLPRWAFF. CDR3 sequence (DNA): TGTGCCTGGAGTGCCGACCTCCCCCGTTGGGCTTTCTTT.

The CDR3 nucleotides read TGTGCCAGCAGTTTAAGGGCAGGGAGGGCCTACGAGCAGTACTTC. Protein product: CASSLRAGRAYEQYF. V is TRBV27 and J is TRBJ2-7, with TRBD2 matching 7 bases. Trimming cost V 2 bases and J 2 bases; bases outside gene matches: 6. The CDR3 has 15 residues. CDR1 is MNHEY, CDR2 SMNVEV, per germline (reference sequence).

This clone was seen once. The chain uses TRBV5-1 and TRBJ2-1, with 9 bases lining up with TRBD2. This CDR3 has 16 amino acids. V gave up 2 bases and J gave up 10 bases; unmatched junction bases: 13. Germline-derived CDR1 and CDR2 are SGHRS and YFSETQ. The CDR3 nucleotides are TGCGCCAGCAGCTTACCGGGACTAGCATCGGGAGGAGAGCAGTTCTTC. Encoded protein: CASSLPGLASGGEQFF. Full variable domain (outside the CDR3, taken from reference TRBV5-1 and TRBJ2-1): KAGVTQTPRYLIKTRGQQVTLSCSPISGHRSVSWYQQTPGQGLQFLFEYFSETQRNKGNFPGRFSGRQFSNSRSEMNVSTLELGDSALYLCASSLPGLASGGEQFFGPGTRLTVL.

This sequence joins TRBV27 and TRBJ2-7, with D hard to call. The CDR3 sequence is 13 residues long. CDR1 and CDR2 (germline): MNHEY, SMNVEV (reference sequence). V was trimmed by 0 bases and J by 2 bases, leaving 5 bases between them. CDR3 loop: CASSLSNAYEQYF. As DNA, the CDR3 is TGTGCCAGCAGTTTATCGAACGCCTACGAGCAGTACTTC.

The V call is TRBV6-5, the J call TRBJ2-3; 8 positions match TRBD2. V lost 6 bases to trimming and J lost 3 bases; unmatched junction nucleotides: 5. Germline V CDR1 and CDR2: MNHEY, SVGAGI. CDR3 size: 14 residues. The CDR3 bases are TGTGCCAGCAGCGTCGGGGGGGGGACAGATACGCAGTATTTT. Translated, it gives CASSVGGGTDTQYF.

The J gene is TRBJ2-6, the V gene TRBV4-2; D gene uncertain. The CDR3 is 18 amino acids. V lost 0 bases and J 0 bases, leaving 12 bases between the germline ends. Germline CDR1 LGHNA, CDR2 YNFKEQ. In DNA, the CDR3 is TGTGCCAGCAGCCAAGAGGCGCGGTCACTCTCTGGGGCCAACGTCCTGACTTTC. This sequence encodes CASSQEARSLSGANVLTF.

This clone was seen just once. The genes are TRBV5-1 and TRBJ2-5; D not certain. The CDR3 length is 16 residues. Germline V gives CDR1 SGHRS, CDR2 YFSETQ. Trimming cost V 0 bases and J 0 bases, with 12 bases left between them. CDR3 coding DNA: TGCGCCAGCAGCTTGGTCGTACCTAATGACCAAGAGACCCAGTACTTC. Protein: CASSLVVPNDQETQYF.

The J gene is TRBJ2-6, the V gene TRBV7-8; TRBD1 matches at 8 bases. This CDR3 contains 17 residues. Germline V lookup: CDR1 SGHVS, CDR2 FQNEAQ. J lost 4 bases, V lost 5 bases, and 10 bases had no gene match. Here the CDR3 reads CASSTGQAREGANVLTF. In DNA form, the CDR3 reads TGTGCCAGCAGCACGGGACAGGCGAGGGAAGGGGCCAACGTCCTGACTTTC.

The chain carries TRBV19 and TRBJ2-1; D uncertain. Between the trimmed V and J ends, which lost 4 bases and 12 bases, there was a span of 13 bases. Per the germline V gene, CDR1 is LNHDA and CDR2 is SQIVND (reference sequence). The CDR3 covers 12 residues. The CDR3 protein is CASSTGWRGQFF. CDR3 bases: TGTGCCAGTAGTACAGGCTGGCGAGGGCAGTTCTTC.